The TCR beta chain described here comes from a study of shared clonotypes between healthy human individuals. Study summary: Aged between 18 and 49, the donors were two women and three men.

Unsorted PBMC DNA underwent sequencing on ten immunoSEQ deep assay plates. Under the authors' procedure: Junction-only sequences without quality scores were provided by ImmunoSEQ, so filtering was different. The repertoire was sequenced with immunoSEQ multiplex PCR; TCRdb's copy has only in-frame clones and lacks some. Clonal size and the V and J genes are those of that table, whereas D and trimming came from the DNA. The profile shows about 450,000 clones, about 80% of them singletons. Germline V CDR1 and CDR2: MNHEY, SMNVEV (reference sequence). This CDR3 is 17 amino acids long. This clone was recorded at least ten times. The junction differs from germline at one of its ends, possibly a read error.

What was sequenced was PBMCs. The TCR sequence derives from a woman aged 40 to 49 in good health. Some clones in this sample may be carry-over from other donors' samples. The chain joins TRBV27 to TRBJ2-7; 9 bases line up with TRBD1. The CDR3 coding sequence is TGTGCCAGCATTTTAAGTATCCGGGACAGGGTTGCCTACGAGCAGTACTTC. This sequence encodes CASILSIRDRVAYEQYF.